The 9 T cell receptor beta chains below were found in one sample sequenced in a study of response to subunit inactivated influenza vaccine. TCRdb redid the calling of the RT-PCR reads with MiXCR, one entry per CDR3 protein. The sample gives more than 550,000 distinct CDR3 sequences, about 11% of which show up once; 9.5% to 12% is in the top ten. The sample was also linked to a second study, of T cells expressing NK-cell markers. This second study says: UMIs were included in TCR beta cDNA generated by 5'RACE template switching.

Sequencing used PBMCs from blood, obtained on the day of vaccination. Every receptor here comes from a man aged 50 to 59 who received an inactivated influenza vaccine.

The sample holds a few counts of this clonotype. One end of the junction is discordant with germline, which a read error may explain. The V and J genes are TRBV7-2 and TRBJ2-3, with 10 bases matching TRBD2. Germline CDR1 SGHTA, CDR2 FQGNSA. The CDR3 totals 16 residues. In DNA, the CDR3 is TGTGCCAGCAGCTTAGATTCAGGGCTAGCGGGGGAACGCCCTTTTTTT. As protein: CASSLDSGLAGERPFF.

This clonotype was observed a few times. The chain couples TRBV21-1 to TRBJ2-5; the table's D call TRBD1 went unverified against the DNA. TRBV21-1 is a pseudogene segment. The CDR3 loop spans 14 amino acids. For the CDR3, the DNA is TGTGCCAGCATGATTCGGACAGACCAAGAGACCCAGTACTTC. Residues: CASMIRTDQETQYF.

The CDR3 region is CASSLFAAGGTEQFF. As DNA, the CDR3 is TGTGCCAGCAGCTTGTTTGCAGCGGGGGGCACTGAGCAGTTCTTC. V usage is TRBV5-4 and J usage is TRBJ2-1; TRBD2 aligns across 9 bases. Germline V lookup: CDR1 SGHNT, CDR2 YYREEE (reference sequence). There are 15 residues in the CDR3. V lost 1 base to trimming and J lost 9 bases; unmatched junction nucleotides: 8.

This clonotype has only a few counts. The genes are TRBV2 and TRBJ2-1, with no clear D. The ends were cut back, 6 bases at V and 8 bases at J, with 17 bases in the middle. The length of the CDR3 is 14 residues. From germline, CDR1 is SNHLY and CDR2 FYNNEI. DNA for the CDR3: TGTGCCAGCAGCCTCGAGAGGACCCGGGATGAGCAGTTCTTC. Protein sequence: CASSLERTRDEQFF.

This clonotype was observed a few times. The chain joins TRBV20-1 to TRBJ2-7, with D unresolved. The CDR3 length is 16 residues. V dropped 0 bases and J dropped 4 bases, with 19 bases sitting between them. CDR1 is DFQATT, CDR2 SNEGSKA, per germline (reference sequence). CDR3 amino acids: CSARDTRDTFEYEQYF. In DNA form, the CDR3 reads TGCAGTGCTAGAGATACCCGTGACACATTTGAATACGAGCAGTACTTC.

This clonotype was observed at least ten times. The genes are TRBV11-3 and TRBJ2-2; TRBD2 agrees at 7 bases. From germline, CDR1 is SGHNT and CDR2 YENEEA. This CDR3 comprises 15 residues. J gave up 3 bases and V 2 bases, and 3 bases lay outside the gene matches. In DNA, the CDR3 is TGTGCCAGCAGCTTATATGGGGGGGACACCGGGGAGCTGTTTTTT. It is translated as CASSLYGGDTGELFF.

The rearrangement uses TRBV15 and TRBJ2-7, with unresolved D. The germline CDR1 and CDR2 sequences are LNHNV and YYDKDF (reference sequence). The CDR3 has 15 residues. Trimming took off 2 bases at V and 1 base at J, with 12 bases between the two ends. The CDR3 loop reads CATSRWTGPSYEQYF. CDR3 coding DNA: TGTGCCACCAGCAGATGGACCGGACCTTCCTACGAGCAGTACTTC. Combining the CDR3 with reference TRBV15 and TRBJ2-7 gives the whole variable domain DAMVIQNPRYQVTQFGKPVTLSCSQTLNHNVMYWYQQKSSQAPKLLFHYYDKDFNNEADTPDNFQSRRPNTSFCFLDIRSPGLGDTAMYLCATSRWTGPSYEQYFGPGTRLTVT.

A few counts support this clonotype. J is TRBJ2-4 and V is TRBV4-3; the D gene is possibly TRBD2 (5 bases). CDR1 is LGHNA and CDR2 is YSLEER in the germline V gene. The V and J ends lost 3 bases and 2 bases respectively, with 14 bases between them. The CDR3 has 16 amino acids. The CDR3 here is CASSHQSRGSKNIQYF. CDR3 sequence (DNA): TGCGCCAGCAGCCACCAAAGTCGCGGGTCCAAAAACATTCAGTACTTC.

The chain uses TRBV7-3 and TRBJ1-1; no firm D call. Trimming cost V 4 bases and J 0 bases, with 6 bases left between them. This CDR3 region has 13 residues. The V gene's germline CDR1 is SGHTA and CDR2 FQGTGA. This chain's CDR3 is CASSSSLNTEAFF. The CDR3 nucleotides read TGTGCCAGCAGCTCCTCTTTGAACACTGAAGCTTTCTTT. The variable domain in full, completed from reference TRBV7-3 and TRBJ1-1, reads GAGVSQTPSNKVTEKGKYVELRCDPISGHTALYWYRQSLGQGPEFLIYFQGTGAADDSGLPNDRFFAVRPEGSVSTLKIQRTERGDSAVYLCASSSSLNTEAFFGQGTRLTVV.